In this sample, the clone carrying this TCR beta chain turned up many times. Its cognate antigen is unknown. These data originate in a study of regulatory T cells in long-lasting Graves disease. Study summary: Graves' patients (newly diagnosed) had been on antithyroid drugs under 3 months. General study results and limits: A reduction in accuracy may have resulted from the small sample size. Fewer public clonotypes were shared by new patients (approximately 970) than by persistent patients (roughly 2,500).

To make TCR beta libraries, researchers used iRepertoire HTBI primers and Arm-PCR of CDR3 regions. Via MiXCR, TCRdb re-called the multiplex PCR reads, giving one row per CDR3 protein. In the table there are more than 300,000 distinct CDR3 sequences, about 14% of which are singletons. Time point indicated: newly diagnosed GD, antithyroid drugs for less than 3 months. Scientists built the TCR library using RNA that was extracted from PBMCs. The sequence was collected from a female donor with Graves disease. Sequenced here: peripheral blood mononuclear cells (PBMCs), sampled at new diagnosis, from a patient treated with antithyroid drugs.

For the CDR3, the DNA is TGTGCCAGCAGCCCCCTAGGGGGCTACGAGCAGTACTTC. Its translation is CASSPLGGYEQYF. V gene TRBV7-9 combines with J gene TRBJ2-7, with D possibly being TRBD1 (6 bases). Germline V gene lookup returns CDR1 SEHNR and CDR2 FQNEAQ (reference sequence). This CDR3 spans 13 amino acids. V gave up 5 bases and J gave up 3 bases, with 11 bases separating them.